These T cell receptor beta chains were read from a single sample in a study of T cells in Graves' hyperthyroidism and ophthalmopathy. TCRdb itself ran the multiplex PCR reads through MiXCR, one entry per CDR3 protein. The sample has about 200,000 distinct CDR3 sequences; roughly 17% are singletons. The sequenced material came from blood. The receptors come from a woman in her 50s with Graves' hyperthyroidism. CDR3s include the opening cysteine and the closing phenylalanine or tryptophan. The D gene is left open where the match is weak. Clone size is given for some rows only: seen once, a few or many times, or a class if the clone is expanded.

abundance: many; j_gene: TRBJ2-7; d_gene: TRBD2; v_gene: TRBV20-1; CDR3nt: TGCAGTGCTCCTAGGTCCGGGACTAGTCCCCTCGAGCAGTACTTC; CDR3aa: CSAPRSGTSPLEQYF
abundance: -; j_gene: TRBJ2-7; d_gene: TRBD2; v_gene: TRBV30; CDR3nt: TGTGCCTGGAGTTCGGGACTAGCCTACGAGCAGTACTTC; CDR3aa: CAWSSGLAYEQYF
abundance: many; j_gene: TRBJ2-1; d_gene: -; v_gene: TRBV11-2; CDR3nt: TGTGCCAGCAGCGCCTTAAAGTGGGACAATGAGCAGTTCTTC; CDR3aa: CASSALKWDNEQFF
abundance: few; j_gene: TRBJ1-1; d_gene: -; v_gene: TRBV5-1; CDR3nt: TGCGCCAGCAGCTTGGCCGGAGGGGAGACTGAAACTTTCTTT; CDR3aa: CASSLAGGETETFF
abundance: -; j_gene: TRBJ2-7; d_gene: -; v_gene: TRBV28; CDR3nt: TGTGCCAGCATAAAGGCTACGGGAGAGCAGTACTTC; CDR3aa: CASIKATGEQYF
abundance: few; j_gene: TRBJ1-5; d_gene: -; v_gene: TRBV7-8; CDR3nt: TGTGCCAGCAGCCTTCTGGACGGGCTCGTCAATCAGCCCCAGCATTTT; CDR3aa: CASSLLDGLVNQPQHF
abundance: few; j_gene: TRBJ2-7; d_gene: TRBD2; v_gene: TRBV7-9; CDR3nt: TGTGCCAGCAACCCACTAGCGGGGGGGTACGAGCAGTACTTC; CDR3aa: CASNPLAGGYEQYF
abundance: few; j_gene: TRBJ1-3; d_gene: -; v_gene: TRBV5-1; CDR3nt: TGCGCCAGCAGGTTGGACTCTGGAAACACCATATATTTT; CDR3aa: CASRLDSGNTIYF
abundance: many; j_gene: TRBJ2-1; d_gene: -; v_gene: TRBV2; CDR3nt: TGTGCCAGCAGTTTAGCATACTACAATGAGCAGTTCTTC; CDR3aa: CASSLAYYNEQFF
abundance: -; j_gene: TRBJ2-3; d_gene: -; v_gene: TRBV7-9; CDR3nt: TGTGCCAGCAGCTTTTTGTGGACAGATACGCAGTATTTT; CDR3aa: CASSFLWTDTQYF
abundance: many; j_gene: TRBJ2-7; d_gene: -; v_gene: TRBV6-1; CDR3nt: TGTGCCAGCAGTGTCAGGGACCTGTACGAGCAGTACTTC; CDR3aa: CASSVRDLYEQYF
abundance: many; j_gene: TRBJ2-5; d_gene: TRBD2; v_gene: TRBV7-9; CDR3nt: TGTGCCAGCAGCTTAGGGCCTAGCGGGAGATCAGAGACCCAGTACTTC; CDR3aa: CASSLGPSGRSETQYF
abundance: many; j_gene: TRBJ2-3; d_gene: -; v_gene: TRBV7-2; CDR3nt: TGTGCCAGCAGCCAGGACTTCAGCACAGATACGCAGTATTTT; CDR3aa: CASSQDFSTDTQYF
abundance: many; j_gene: TRBJ1-2; d_gene: TRBD1; v_gene: TRBV7-2; CDR3nt: TGTGCCAGCAGCGACCGACAGGGGGTATATGGCTACACCTTC; CDR3aa: CASSDRQGVYGYTF
abundance: -; j_gene: TRBJ1-1; d_gene: -; v_gene: TRBV15; CDR3nt: TGTGCCACCAGCAGACATTGGGGGATCGGGCTTAAGAACACTGAAGCTTTCTTT; CDR3aa: CATSRHWGIGLKNTEAFF
abundance: many; j_gene: TRBJ2-7; d_gene: -; v_gene: TRBV25-1; CDR3nt: TGTGCCAGCAGCGGATGGGTCTACGAGCAGTACTTC; CDR3aa: CASSGWVYEQYF
abundance: many; j_gene: TRBJ1-4; d_gene: -; v_gene: TRBV28; CDR3nt: TGTGCCAGCAGTTTAAGGGCCCGCCTTGAAAAACTGTTTTTT; CDR3aa: CASSLRARLEKLFF
abundance: -; j_gene: TRBJ1-2; d_gene: TRBD1; v_gene: TRBV5-1; CDR3nt: TGCGCCAGCAGAGACGAGGGACAGAGGAGTGGCTACACCTTC; CDR3aa: CASRDEGQRSGYTF
abundance: many; j_gene: TRBJ1-5; d_gene: TRBD1; v_gene: TRBV20-1; CDR3nt: TGCAGTGCTAGAGCCCCGGACAGGGGTCAGCCCCAGCATTTT; CDR3aa: CSARAPDRGQPQHF
abundance: many; j_gene: TRBJ2-2; d_gene: TRBD2; v_gene: TRBV28; CDR3nt: TGTGCCAGCAGCTACAAGACTAGCGGGAGGACCGGGGAGCTGTTTTTT; CDR3aa: CASSYKTSGRTGELFF
abundance: many; j_gene: TRBJ2-1; d_gene: TRBD2; v_gene: TRBV7-9; CDR3nt: TGTGCCAGCAGTTTAGTGACCGGGACTAGCGGACTCAATGAGCAGTTCTTC; CDR3aa: CASSLVTGTSGLNEQFF
abundance: few; j_gene: TRBJ2-1; d_gene: -; v_gene: TRBV5-4; CDR3nt: TGTGCCAGCAGTCAAGACAGCTACAATGAGCAGTTCTTC; CDR3aa: CASSQDSYNEQFF
abundance: once; j_gene: TRBJ2-2; d_gene: TRBD1; v_gene: TRBV7-9; CDR3nt: TGTGCCAGCAGCTCACCGGGACAGGATAACACCGGGGAGCTGTTTTTT; CDR3aa: CASSSPGQDNTGELFF
abundance: -; j_gene: TRBJ1-2; d_gene: -; v_gene: TRBV30; CDR3nt: TGTGCCTGGAGTGTTCATCCAAGGGACTATGGCTACACCTTC; CDR3aa: CAWSVHPRDYGYTF
abundance: -; j_gene: TRBJ2-5; d_gene: -; v_gene: TRBV9; CDR3nt: TGTGCCAGCAGCGTAGGGGGCTCGAGGGGACAAGAGACCCAGTACTTC; CDR3aa: CASSVGGSRGQETQYF
abundance: many; j_gene: TRBJ2-7; d_gene: TRBD2; v_gene: TRBV27; CDR3nt: TGTGCCAGCAGTTCGGCCGGGACTAGCGGGAGGGAGCAGTACTTC; CDR3aa: CASSSAGTSGREQYF
abundance: many; j_gene: TRBJ1-1; d_gene: -; v_gene: TRBV30; CDR3nt: TGTGCCTGGAAAGTCTCGACGCTCACTGAAGCTTTCTTT; CDR3aa: CAWKVSTLTEAFF
abundance: -; j_gene: TRBJ2-5; d_gene: TRBD1; v_gene: TRBV5-1; CDR3nt: TGCGCCAGCAGCTTGTACGAGACAGGGGGAGAGACCCAGTACTTC; CDR3aa: CASSLYETGGETQYF
abundance: many; j_gene: TRBJ2-7; d_gene: -; v_gene: TRBV3-1; CDR3nt: TGTGCCAGCAGCCAAGCCCGCCGGAGCGAGCAGTACTTC; CDR3aa: CASSQARRSEQYF
abundance: few; j_gene: TRBJ1-5; d_gene: -; v_gene: TRBV19; CDR3nt: TGTGCCAGTAGTATAGATAGGCCATGGCAGCAGCCCCAGCATTTT; CDR3aa: CASSIDRPWQQPQHF
abundance: few; j_gene: TRBJ1-3; d_gene: -; v_gene: TRBV5-4; CDR3nt: TGTGCCAGCAGCGAGGACGGACCGGAACTCCCTGGAAACACCATATATTTT; CDR3aa: CASSEDGPELPGNTIYF
abundance: few; j_gene: TRBJ1-2; d_gene: TRBD1; v_gene: TRBV29-1; CDR3nt: TGCACCGTGGACCCTACAGGGGGCGGCTATGGCTACACCTTC; CDR3aa: CTVDPTGGGYGYTF
abundance: few; j_gene: TRBJ2-5; d_gene: -; v_gene: TRBV13; CDR3nt: TGTGCCAGCAGCTTAACCAAGAACTACCAAGAGACCCAGTACTTC; CDR3aa: CASSLTKNYQETQYF
abundance: few; j_gene: TRBJ2-7; d_gene: TRBD2; v_gene: TRBV10-1; CDR3nt: TGCGCCAGCAGCTCAACTAGCGGGATGTACAATGAGCAGTACTTC; CDR3aa: CASSSTSGMYNEQYF
abundance: -; j_gene: TRBJ1-2; d_gene: TRBD1; v_gene: TRBV3-1; CDR3nt: TGTGCCAGCAGCCAAGAATTGACAGGGACTAACTGTGGCTACACCTTC; CDR3aa: CASSQELTGTNCGYTF
abundance: few; j_gene: TRBJ1-3; d_gene: -; v_gene: TRBV2; CDR3nt: TGTGCCAGCATATTCGCACTCGGAAACACCATATATTTT; CDR3aa: CASIFALGNTIYF
abundance: -; j_gene: TRBJ2-1; d_gene: -; v_gene: TRBV20-1; CDR3nt: TGCAGTGCTGGGAATCCGGGTGGGTACTACAATGAGCAGTTCTTC; CDR3aa: CSAGNPGGYYNEQFF
abundance: many; j_gene: TRBJ2-1; d_gene: TRBD2; v_gene: TRBV11-2; CDR3nt: TGTGCCAGCAGCTCACTAGCGGTTTCCTACAATGAGCAGTTCTTC; CDR3aa: CASSSLAVSYNEQFF
abundance: few; j_gene: TRBJ1-2; d_gene: -; v_gene: TRBV7-2; CDR3nt: TGTGCCAGCAGCTCTGAACAGGGACGCTATGGCTACACCTTC; CDR3aa: CASSSEQGRYGYTF
abundance: -; j_gene: TRBJ2-1; d_gene: -; v_gene: TRBV7-9; CDR3nt: TGTGCCAGCAGCTTAACAGGGGCGGGAGTGATCTACAATGAGCAGTTCTTC; CDR3aa: CASSLTGAGVIYNEQFF
abundance: few; j_gene: TRBJ2-1; d_gene: TRBD1; v_gene: TRBV7-9; CDR3nt: TGTGCCAGCAGCCCCGGACAGGGGGCTACGGATGAGCAGTTCTTC; CDR3aa: CASSPGQGATDEQFF
abundance: -; j_gene: TRBJ2-3; d_gene: -; v_gene: TRBV29-1; CDR3nt: TGCAGCGACGCGACTGCGCTCACAGATACGCAGTATTTT; CDR3aa: CSDATALTDTQYF
abundance: -; j_gene: TRBJ2-3; d_gene: TRBD2; v_gene: TRBV6-5; CDR3nt: TGTGCCAGCAGTTACCCCCCCTGGGGACTAGCGGGTGATACGCAGTATTTT; CDR3aa: CASSYPPWGLAGDTQYF
abundance: few; j_gene: TRBJ2-1; d_gene: TRBD2; v_gene: TRBV5-1; CDR3nt: TGTGCCAGCAGCTCCGGGACTAGCGGGAGGAGTCCCTACAATGAGCAGTTCTTC; CDR3aa: CASSSGTSGRSPYNEQFF
abundance: few; j_gene: TRBJ1-4; d_gene: -; v_gene: TRBV6-6; CDR3nt: TGTGCCAGCAGTTACCTGGTCTCTGAAAAACTGTTTTTT; CDR3aa: CASSYLVSEKLFF